This T cell receptor (beta chain) emerged from a study of human T cells and chemical hapten exposure. Specified time point: patch test 1, 2 weeks after DPC sensitization. Treatment described: therapeutic diphenylcyclopropenone sensitization with weekly scalp DPC. This CDR3 has 14 amino acids. Trimming took off 4 bases at V and 5 bases at J, with 14 bases between the two ends. In germline, CDR1 is LGHDT, CDR2 YNNKEL (reference sequence). Via MiXCR, TCRdb re-called the RACE reads, giving one row per CDR3 protein. The table shows 80,000 to 95,000 distinct CDR3 sequences, with around 10% occurring only once.

This specimen was whole blood, taken in connection with sensitization to the hapten diphenylcyclopropenone (DPC). The clonotype comes from a woman in her fifties or sixties with alopecia areata. Some clones in this sample may be carry-over from other donors' samples. The gene calls are TRBV3-1 and TRBJ1-1; TRBD1 is a possible D gene (6 bases). The CDR3 loop is CASSLLQGITEAFF. The CDR3 DNA is TGTGCCAGCAGCCTATTACAGGGAATTACTGAAGCTTTCTTT.